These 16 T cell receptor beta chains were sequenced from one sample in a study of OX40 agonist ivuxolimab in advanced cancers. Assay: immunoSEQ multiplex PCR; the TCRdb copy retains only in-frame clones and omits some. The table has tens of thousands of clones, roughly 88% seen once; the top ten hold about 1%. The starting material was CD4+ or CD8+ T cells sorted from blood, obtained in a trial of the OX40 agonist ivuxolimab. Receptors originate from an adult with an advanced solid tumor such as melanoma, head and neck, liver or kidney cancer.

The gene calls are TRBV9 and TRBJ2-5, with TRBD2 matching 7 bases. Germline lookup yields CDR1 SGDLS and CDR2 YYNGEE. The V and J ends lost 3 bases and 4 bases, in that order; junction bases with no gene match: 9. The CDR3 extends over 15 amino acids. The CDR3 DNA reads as TGTGCCAGCAGCGAAAGGCGGGAGCCCGGAGAGACCCAGTACTTC. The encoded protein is CASSERREPGETQYF.

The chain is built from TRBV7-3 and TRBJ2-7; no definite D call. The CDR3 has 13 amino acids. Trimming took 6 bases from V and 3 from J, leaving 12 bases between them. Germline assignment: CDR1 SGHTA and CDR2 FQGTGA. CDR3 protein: CASSDRYGYEQYF. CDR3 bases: TGTGCCAGCAGTGATCGATATGGCTACGAGCAGTACTTC.

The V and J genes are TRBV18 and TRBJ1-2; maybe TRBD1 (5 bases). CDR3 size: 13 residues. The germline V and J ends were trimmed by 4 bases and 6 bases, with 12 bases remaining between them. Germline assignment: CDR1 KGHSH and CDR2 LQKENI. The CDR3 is CASSLGQGDGYTF. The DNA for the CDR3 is TGTGCCAGCTCACTGGGCCAGGGAGATGGCTACACCTTC.

CDR3 loop: CASSSPPGGSYEQYF. CDR3 DNA sequence: TGTGCCAGCAGTTCCCCACCGGGAGGCTCCTACGAGCAGTACTTC. This chain connects TRBV28 to TRBJ2-7; 7 positions match TRBD2. With V trimmed by 4 bases and J by 0 bases, 6 bases remained unmatched. This CDR3 comprises 15 residues. Germline CDR1 MDHEN, CDR2 SYDVKM.

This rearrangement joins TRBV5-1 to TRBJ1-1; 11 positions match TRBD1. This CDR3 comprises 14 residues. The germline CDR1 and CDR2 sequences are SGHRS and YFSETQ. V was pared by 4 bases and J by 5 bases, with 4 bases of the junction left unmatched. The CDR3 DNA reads TGCGCCAGCAGCCCCGGGACAGGGGGGACTGAAGCTTTCTTT. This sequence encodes CASSPGTGGTEAFF.

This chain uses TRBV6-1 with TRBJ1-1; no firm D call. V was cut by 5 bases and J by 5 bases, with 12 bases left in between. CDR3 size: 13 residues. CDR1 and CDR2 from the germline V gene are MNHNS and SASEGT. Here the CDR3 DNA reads TGTGCCAGCAGTACCCATTCGGGGACTGAAGCTTTCTTT. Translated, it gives CASSTHSGTEAFF.

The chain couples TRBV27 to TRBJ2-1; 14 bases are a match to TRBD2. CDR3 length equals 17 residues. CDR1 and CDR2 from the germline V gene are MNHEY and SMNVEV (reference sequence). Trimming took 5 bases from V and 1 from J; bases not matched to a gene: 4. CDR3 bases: TGTGCCAGCAGTCCCGGACTAGCGGGAGGTTCCTACAATGAGCAGTTCTTC. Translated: CASSPGLAGGSYNEQFF.

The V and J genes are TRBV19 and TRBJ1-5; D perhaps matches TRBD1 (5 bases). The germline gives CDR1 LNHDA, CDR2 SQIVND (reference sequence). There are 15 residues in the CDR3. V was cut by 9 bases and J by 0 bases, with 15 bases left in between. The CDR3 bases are TGTGCCAGCAATACGGCAGGGAATAGCAATCAGCCCCAGCATTTT. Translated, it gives CASNTAGNSNQPQHF.

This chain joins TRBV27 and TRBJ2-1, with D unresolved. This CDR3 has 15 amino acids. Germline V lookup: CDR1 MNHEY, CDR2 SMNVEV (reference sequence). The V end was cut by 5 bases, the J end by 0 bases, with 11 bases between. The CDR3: CASSPGISSYNEQFF. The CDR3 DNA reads TGTGCCAGCAGTCCAGGAATCAGCTCCTACAATGAGCAGTTCTTC.

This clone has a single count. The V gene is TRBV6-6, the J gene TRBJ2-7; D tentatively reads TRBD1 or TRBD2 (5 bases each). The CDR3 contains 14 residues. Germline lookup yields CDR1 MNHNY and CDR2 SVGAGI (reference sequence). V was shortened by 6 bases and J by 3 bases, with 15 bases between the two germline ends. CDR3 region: CASSRTGPLYEQYF. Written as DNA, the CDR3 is TGTGCCAGCAGCCGGACGGGGCCCCTCTACGAGCAGTACTTC.

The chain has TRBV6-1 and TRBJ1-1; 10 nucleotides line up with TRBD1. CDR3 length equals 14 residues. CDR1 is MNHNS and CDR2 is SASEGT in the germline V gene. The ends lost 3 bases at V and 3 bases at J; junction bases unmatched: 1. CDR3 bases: TGTGCCAGCAGTGAGGACAGGGGGGACACTGAAGCTTTCTTT. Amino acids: CASSEDRGDTEAFF.

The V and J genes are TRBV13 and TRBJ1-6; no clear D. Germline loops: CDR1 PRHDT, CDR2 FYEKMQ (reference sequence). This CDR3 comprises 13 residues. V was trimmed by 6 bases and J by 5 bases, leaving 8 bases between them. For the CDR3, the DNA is TGTGCCAGCAGGACCCGAAATAATTCACCCCTCCACTTT. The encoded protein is CASRTRNNSPLHF. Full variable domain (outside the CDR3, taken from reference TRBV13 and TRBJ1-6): AAGVIQSPRHLIKEKRETATLKCYPIPRHDTVYWYQQGPGQDPQFLISFYEKMQSDKGSIPDRFSAQQFSDYHSELNMSSLELGDSALYFCASRTRNNSPLHFGNGTRLTVT.

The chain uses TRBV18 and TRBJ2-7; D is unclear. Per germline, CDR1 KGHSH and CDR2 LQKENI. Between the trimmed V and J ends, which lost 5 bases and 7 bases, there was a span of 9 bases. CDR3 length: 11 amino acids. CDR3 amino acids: CASSSKREQYF. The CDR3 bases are TGTGCCAGCTCATCCAAAAGGGAGCAGTACTTC.

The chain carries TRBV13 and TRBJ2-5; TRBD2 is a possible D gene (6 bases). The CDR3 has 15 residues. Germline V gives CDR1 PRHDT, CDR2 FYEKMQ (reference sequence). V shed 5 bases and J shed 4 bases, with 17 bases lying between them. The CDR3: CASSTQTRGLETQYF. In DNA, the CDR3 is TGTGCCAGCAGCACACAGACTAGAGGATTAGAGACCCAGTACTTC.

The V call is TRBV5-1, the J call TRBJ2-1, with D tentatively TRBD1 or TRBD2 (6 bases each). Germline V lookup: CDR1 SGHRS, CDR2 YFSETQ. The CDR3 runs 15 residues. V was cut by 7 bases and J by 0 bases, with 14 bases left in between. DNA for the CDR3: TGCGCCAGCTGTTTGGAGGGGGGCTCCTACAATGAGCAGTTCTTC. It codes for CASCLEGGSYNEQFF.

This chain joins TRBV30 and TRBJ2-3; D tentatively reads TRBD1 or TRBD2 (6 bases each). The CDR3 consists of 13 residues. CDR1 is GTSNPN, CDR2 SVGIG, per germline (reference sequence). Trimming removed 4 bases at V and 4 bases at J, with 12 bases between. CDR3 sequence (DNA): TGTGCCTGGACCCCGGGGGCGGCAGATACGCAGTATTTT. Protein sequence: CAWTPGAADTQYF.